This T cell receptor beta chain was identified in a study of technical replicates of blood from a handful of donors. TCRdb's table, derived via immunoSEQ multiplex PCR, lists solely in-frame clones and lacks some. The table shows about 79,000 clones, with 80% to 95% occurring only once. The germline CDR1 and CDR2 sequences are MNHEY and SVGAGI. V lost 4 bases, J lost 2 bases, and 8 bases stayed unmatched. The CDR3 runs 15 residues. The sample was T cells isolated from PBMCs. This receptor was taken from a human donor in good health. Some clones in this sample may be carry-over from other donors' samples. The chain uses TRBV6-5 and TRBJ2-7; the match to TRBD2 covers 7 bases. DNA for the CDR3: TGTGCCAGCAGTTCACAAGCGGGGAAGGCCTACGAGCAGTACTTC. Encoded protein: CASSSQAGKAYEQYF.